The next 16 T cell receptor beta chains were all read from a single sample in a study of T-cell memory formation after mild COVID-19. TCRdb analysed the 5' RACE reads with MiXCR anew, one entry per CDR3 protein. Here the sample spans 470,000 or so distinct CDR3 sequences, 20% being singletons. Source material: PBMCs or a T cell subset sorted from them (not recorded which). The receptors were gathered from an adult woman who had mild COVID-19 (a few samples of this study predate the infection). Cell type and time point are not known.

The chain uses TRBV12-3 or TRBV12-4 and TRBJ2-1; perhaps TRBD2 as D (6 bases). The length of the CDR3 is 16 residues. Trimming removed 6 bases from V and 4 bases from J, with 19 bases in between. CDR3 in amino acids: CASSRPYGRPYNEQFF. DNA for the CDR3: TGTGCCAGCAGCCGACCTTATGGGAGGCCGTACAATGAGCAGTTCTTC.

This clonotype came up many times. V gene TRBV5-1 combines with J gene TRBJ2-1, with 7 bases identical to TRBD1. Germline loops: CDR1 SGHRS, CDR2 YFSETQ. The CDR3 covers 15 residues. The V gene end was trimmed by 4 bases and the J gene end by 0 bases; junction bases not matched to a gene: 4. CDR3 loop: CASSPGQSSYNEQFF. The CDR3, as DNA: TGCGCCAGCAGCCCGGGACAGAGCTCCTACAATGAGCAGTTCTTC.

The table lists this clonotype with a few counts. The chain links TRBV7-8 to TRBJ2-2; D is uncertain. The CDR3 spans 13 residues. V was pared by 2 bases and J by 7 bases, with 8 bases between. Germline CDR1 and CDR2: SGHVS and FQNEAQ. The CDR3 sequence is CASSLYQLGELFF. The CDR3 nucleotides are TGTGCCAGCAGCTTATATCAACTCGGGGAGCTGTTTTTT. The full variable domain, completed using reference TRBV7-8 and TRBJ2-2, is GAGVSQSPRYKVAKRGQDVALRCDPISGHVSLFWYQQALGQGPEFLTYFQNEAQLDKSGLPSDRFFAERPEGSVSTLKIQRTQQEDSAVYLCASSLYQLGELFFGEGSRLTVL.

The chain links TRBV27 to TRBJ1-1; D call uncertain. V was pared by 10 bases and J by 4 bases, with 16 bases between. The CDR3 loop spans 13 amino acids. CDR1 is MNHEY, CDR2 SMNVEV, per germline (reference sequence). CDR3 sequence (DNA): TGTGCCACTAACCGGCGAGGGTCCACTGAAGCTTTCTTT. Residues: CATNRRGSTEAFF.

The chain employs TRBV7-2 and TRBJ2-3; TRBD2 matches at 8 bases. The CDR3 length is 16 residues. Trimming at V came to 3 bases and at J to 1 base, leaving 6 bases not matched to a gene. The germline gives CDR1 SGHTA, CDR2 FQGNSA. CDR3 in amino acids: CASSLGAGGGTDTQYF. CDR3 DNA: TGTGCCAGCAGCTTGGGTGCGGGGGGTGGCACAGATACGCAGTATTTT.

The V and J genes are TRBV10-2 and TRBJ2-5, with TRBD1 matching over 7 bases. The CDR3 totals 15 residues. Germline CDR1 and CDR2: WSHSY and SAAADI. V lost 2 bases, J lost 4 bases, and 7 bases stayed unmatched. CDR3 sequence (DNA): TGCGCCAGCAGTGAGCCATACAGGGGAGCAGAGACCCAGTACTTC. Its translation is CASSEPYRGAETQYF.

This clonotype was detected a few times. This chain joins TRBV3-1 and TRBJ2-7; D is undetermined. V gave up 0 bases and J gave up 3 bases, with 6 bases separating them. This CDR3 region has 13 residues. CDR1 and CDR2 from the germline V gene are LGHDT and YNNKEL (reference sequence). CDR3 coding DNA: TGTGCCAGCAGCCAAGACCTAGGCTACGAGCAGTACTTC. This gives the protein CASSQDLGYEQYF.

This chain uses TRBV5-1 with TRBJ1-4, with TRBD1 matching 8 bases. This CDR3 has 17 amino acids. J was trimmed by 2 bases and V by 1 base; bases with no gene match: 7. Germline V gene data show CDR1 as SGHRS and CDR2 as YFSETQ. In DNA form, the CDR3 reads TGCGCCAGCAGCTTGTTCGACAGGGGATCGACTAATGAAAAACTGTTTTTT. It translates to CASSLFDRGSTNEKLFF.

The genes are TRBV7-2 and TRBJ2-3; 10 bases map to TRBD2. Losses at the gene ends were 5 bases for V and 2 bases for J; bases not matched to a gene: 10. The CDR3 sequence is 17 residues long. The germline V gene encodes CDR1 SGHTA and CDR2 FQGNSA. The CDR3 nucleotides read TGTGCCAGCAGCAAGCGAATAGCGGGAGGCCCCACAGATACGCAGTATTTT. It translates to CASSKRIAGGPTDTQYF.

The chain uses TRBV5-1 and TRBJ2-1, with TRBD2 matching 9 bases. The V gene end was trimmed by 5 bases and the J gene end by 9 bases; junction bases not matched to a gene: 6. Germline-derived CDR1 and CDR2 are SGHRS and YFSETQ. This CDR3 comprises 13 residues. The CDR3 loop is CASSGSGSGEQFF. The CDR3 DNA reads as TGCGCCAGCAGTGGTAGCGGGAGCGGTGAGCAGTTCTTC.

This chain uses TRBV30 with TRBJ1-1, with D perhaps TRBD1 (6 bases). The length of the CDR3 is 13 residues. Deletions cut 0 bases from V and 3 bases from J, with 8 bases between. Per germline, CDR1 GTSNPN and CDR2 SVGIG (reference sequence). CDR3 residues: CAWSVRGDTEAFF. The CDR3 region has the DNA TGTGCCTGGAGTGTAAGGGGGGACACTGAAGCTTTCTTT. The full variable domain, in which reference TRBV30 and TRBJ1-1 provide the parts outside the CDR3, is SQTIHQWPATLVQPVGSPLSLECTVEGTSNPNLYWYRQAAGRGLQLLFYSVGIGQISSEVPQNLSASRPQDRQFILSSKKLLLSDSGFYLCAWSVRGDTEAFFGQGTRLTVV.

This clonotype occurred a few times. The rearrangement uses TRBV4-2 and TRBJ1-1; tentative D call: TRBD1 (5 bases). CDR1 is LGHNA and CDR2 is YNFKEQ in the germline V gene. V lost 1 base to trimming and J lost 7 bases, with 16 bases between them. The CDR3 has 15 amino acids. The chain's CDR3 is CASSQGLGRADEAFF. CDR3 sequence (DNA): TGTGCCAGCAGCCAAGGATTGGGCAGGGCTGATGAAGCTTTCTTT.

This chain links TRBV15 with TRBJ2-4, with D hard to call. This CDR3 has 16 residues. Germline CDR1 LNHNV, CDR2 YYDKDF (reference sequence). V was shortened by 2 bases and J by 2 bases, with 13 bases between the two germline ends. The CDR3: CATSRPRNFSKNIQYF. CDR3 DNA: TGTGCCACCAGCAGACCCCGCAACTTCTCCAAAAACATTCAGTACTTC.

The J gene is TRBJ2-7, the V gene TRBV29-1; D may match TRBD1 or TRBD2 (5 bases each). The germline V gene encodes CDR1 SQVTM and CDR2 ANQGSEA. Trimming cost V 7 bases and J 7 bases, with 20 bases left between them. The CDR3 spans 13 residues. CDR3 amino acids: CSAVLVGAREQYF. The DNA for the CDR3 is TGCAGCGCTGTCCTCGTCGGGGCTAGGGAGCAGTACTTC.

This chain connects TRBV20-1 to TRBJ2-3; 9 bases fit TRBD2. The junction had 8 bases not matched to a gene; V was cut back by 8 bases and J by 2 bases. The CDR3 runs 14 residues. Germline V gives CDR1 DFQATT, CDR2 SNEGSKA (reference sequence). CDR3 bases: TGCAGTAAGACAGCGGGGGGCCCCACAGATACGCAGTATTTT. It codes for CSKTAGGPTDTQYF.

The table lists this clonotype with a few counts. This chain uses TRBV9 with TRBJ2-2; perhaps TRBD2 as D (6 bases). The CDR3 runs 14 residues. Germline assignment: CDR1 SGDLS and CDR2 YYNGEE. V lost 5 bases and J 1 base, leaving 9 bases between the germline ends. The CDR3 loop reads CASRGEVNTGELFF. CDR3 sequence (DNA): TGTGCCAGCAGGGGGGAGGTGAACACCGGGGAGCTGTTTTTT.